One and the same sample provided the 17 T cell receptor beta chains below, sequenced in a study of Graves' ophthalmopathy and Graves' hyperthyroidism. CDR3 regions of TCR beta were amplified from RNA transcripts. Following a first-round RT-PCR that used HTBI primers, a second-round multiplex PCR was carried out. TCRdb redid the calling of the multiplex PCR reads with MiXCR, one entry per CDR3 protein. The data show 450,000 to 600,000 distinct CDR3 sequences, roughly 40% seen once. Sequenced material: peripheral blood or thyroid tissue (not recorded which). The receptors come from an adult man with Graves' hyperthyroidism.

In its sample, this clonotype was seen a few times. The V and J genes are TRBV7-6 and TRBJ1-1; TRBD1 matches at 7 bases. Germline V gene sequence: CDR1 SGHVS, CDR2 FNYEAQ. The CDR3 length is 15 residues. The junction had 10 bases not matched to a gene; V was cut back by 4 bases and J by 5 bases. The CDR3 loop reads CASSSSTGRETEAFF. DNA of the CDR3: TGTGCCAGCAGCTCGTCGACAGGGAGAGAGACTGAAGCTTTCTTT.

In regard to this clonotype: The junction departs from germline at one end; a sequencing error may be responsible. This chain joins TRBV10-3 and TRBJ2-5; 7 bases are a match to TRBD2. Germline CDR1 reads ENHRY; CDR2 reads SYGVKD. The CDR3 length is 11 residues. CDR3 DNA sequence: TGTGCCATCAGCGACGGGGGGACCTGGCAATTC. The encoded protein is CAISDGGTWQF.

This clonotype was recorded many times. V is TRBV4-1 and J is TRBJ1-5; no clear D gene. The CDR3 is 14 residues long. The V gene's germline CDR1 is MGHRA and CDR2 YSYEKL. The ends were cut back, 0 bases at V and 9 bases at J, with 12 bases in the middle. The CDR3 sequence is CASSQDVRPGPQHF. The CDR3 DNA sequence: TGCGCCAGCAGCCAAGATGTCCGGCCGGGGCCCCAGCATTTT.

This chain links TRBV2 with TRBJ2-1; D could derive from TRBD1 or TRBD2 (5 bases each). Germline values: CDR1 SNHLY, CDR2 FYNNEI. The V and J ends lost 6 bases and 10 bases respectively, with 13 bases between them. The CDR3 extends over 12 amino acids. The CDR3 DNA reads TGTGCCAGCAGGAATAGGGGCGGGGAGCAGTTCTTC. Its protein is CASRNRGGEQFF.

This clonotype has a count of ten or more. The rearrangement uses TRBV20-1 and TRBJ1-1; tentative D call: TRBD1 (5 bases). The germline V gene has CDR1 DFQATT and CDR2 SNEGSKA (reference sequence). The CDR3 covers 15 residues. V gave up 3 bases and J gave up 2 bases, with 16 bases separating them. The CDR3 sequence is CSASDAGRSNTEAFF. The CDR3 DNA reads TGCAGTGCTAGTGACGCGGGACGGTCAAACACTGAAGCTTTCTTT.

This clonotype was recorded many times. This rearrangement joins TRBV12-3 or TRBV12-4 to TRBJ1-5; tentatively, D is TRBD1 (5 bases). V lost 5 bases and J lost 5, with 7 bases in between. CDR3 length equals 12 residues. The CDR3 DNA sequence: TGTGCCAGCAGTCCAGGGTATCAGCCCCAGCATTTT. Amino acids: CASSPGYQPQHF.

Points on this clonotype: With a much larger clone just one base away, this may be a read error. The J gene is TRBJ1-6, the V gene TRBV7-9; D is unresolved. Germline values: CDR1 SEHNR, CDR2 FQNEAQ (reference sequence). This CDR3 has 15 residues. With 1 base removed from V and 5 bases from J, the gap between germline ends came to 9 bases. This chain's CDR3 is CASSLEVGNNSPLHF. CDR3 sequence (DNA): TGTGCCAGCAGCTTAGAGGTGGGGAATAATTCACCCCTCCACTTT.

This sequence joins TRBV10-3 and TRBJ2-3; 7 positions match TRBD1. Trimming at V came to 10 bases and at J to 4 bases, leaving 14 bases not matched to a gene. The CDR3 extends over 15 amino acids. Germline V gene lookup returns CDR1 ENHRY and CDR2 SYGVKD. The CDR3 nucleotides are TGTGCCACCCTGGACAGGTACCAAACGGCAGATACGCAGTATTTT. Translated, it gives CATLDRYQTADTQYF.

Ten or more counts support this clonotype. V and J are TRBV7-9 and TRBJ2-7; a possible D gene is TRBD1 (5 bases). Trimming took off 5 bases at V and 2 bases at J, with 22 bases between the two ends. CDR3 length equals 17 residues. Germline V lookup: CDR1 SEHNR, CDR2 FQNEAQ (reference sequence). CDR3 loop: CASSAPRHGASTYEQYF. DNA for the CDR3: TGTGCCAGCAGCGCCCCCCGACATGGGGCCTCAACCTACGAGCAGTACTTC.

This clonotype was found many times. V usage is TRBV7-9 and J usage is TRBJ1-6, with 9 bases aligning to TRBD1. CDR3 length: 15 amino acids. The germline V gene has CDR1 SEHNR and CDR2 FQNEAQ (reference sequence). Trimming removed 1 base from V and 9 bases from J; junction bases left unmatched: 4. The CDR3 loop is CASSLGGTGSSPLHF. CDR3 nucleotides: TGTGCCAGCAGCTTAGGGGGGACAGGGAGTTCACCCCTCCACTTT.

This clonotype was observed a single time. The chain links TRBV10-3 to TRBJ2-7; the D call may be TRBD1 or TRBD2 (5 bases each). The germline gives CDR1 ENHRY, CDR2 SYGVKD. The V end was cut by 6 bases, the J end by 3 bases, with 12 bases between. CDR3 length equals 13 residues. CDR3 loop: CAIRGTVSYEQYF. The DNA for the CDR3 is TGTGCCATCAGGGGGACGGTGAGCTACGAGCAGTACTTC.

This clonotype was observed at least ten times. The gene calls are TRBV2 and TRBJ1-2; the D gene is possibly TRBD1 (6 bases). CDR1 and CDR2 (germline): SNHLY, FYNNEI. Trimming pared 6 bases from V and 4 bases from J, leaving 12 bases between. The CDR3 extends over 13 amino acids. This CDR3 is CASSRDKSYGYTF. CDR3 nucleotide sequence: TGTGCCAGCAGCCGGGACAAAAGCTATGGCTACACCTTC.

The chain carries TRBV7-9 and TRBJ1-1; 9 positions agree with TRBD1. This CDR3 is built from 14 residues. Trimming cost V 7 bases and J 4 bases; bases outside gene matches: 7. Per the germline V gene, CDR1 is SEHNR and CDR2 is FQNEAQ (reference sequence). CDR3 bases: TGTGCCAGCATCACCGACAGGGGGAGCACTGAAGCTTTCTTT. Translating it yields CASITDRGSTEAFF.

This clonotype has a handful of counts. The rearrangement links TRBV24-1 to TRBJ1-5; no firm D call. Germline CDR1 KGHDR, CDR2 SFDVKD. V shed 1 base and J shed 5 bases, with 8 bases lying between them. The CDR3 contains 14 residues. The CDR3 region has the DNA TGTGCCACCAGTGATTTAAATTGGGATCAGCCCCAGCATTTT. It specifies CATSDLNWDQPQHF.

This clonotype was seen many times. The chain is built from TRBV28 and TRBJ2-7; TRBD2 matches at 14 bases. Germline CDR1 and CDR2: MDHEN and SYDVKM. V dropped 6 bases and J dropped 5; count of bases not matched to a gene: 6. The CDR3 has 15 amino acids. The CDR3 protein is CASRRLAGGQNEQYF. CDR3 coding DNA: TGTGCCAGCAGGCGACTAGCGGGGGGGCAGAACGAGCAGTACTTC.

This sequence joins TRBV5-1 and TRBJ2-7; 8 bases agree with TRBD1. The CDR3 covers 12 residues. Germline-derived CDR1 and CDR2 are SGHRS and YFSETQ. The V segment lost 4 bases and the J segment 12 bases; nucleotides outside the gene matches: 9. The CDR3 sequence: CASSQDDRGGYF. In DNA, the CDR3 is TGCGCCAGCAGCCAAGATGACAGGGGAGGGTACTTC.

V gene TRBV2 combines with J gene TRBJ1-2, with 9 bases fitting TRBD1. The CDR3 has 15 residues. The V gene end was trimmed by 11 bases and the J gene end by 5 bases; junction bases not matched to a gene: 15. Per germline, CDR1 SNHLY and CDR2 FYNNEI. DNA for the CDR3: TGTGCCGACCTACCGGGACAGGGTTTAACGTATGGCTACACCTTC. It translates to CADLPGQGLTYGYTF.